The clone carrying this T cell receptor (beta chain) was picked up a small number of times. Its antigen is unidentified. The data derive from a study of CD8+CD57+ T cells in acquired aplastic anemia. At the level of the study: DNA from sorted CD4+ and CD8+ cells averaged around 3.5 ug.

The study profiled TCR beta VDJ and CDR3 using genomic DNA as template. TCRdb processed the reads anew with MiXCR; each CDR3 protein has one entry. The sample lists 250,000 to 300,000 distinct CDR3 sequences, roughly 50% occurring once. Germline V gene sequence: CDR1 GTSNPN, CDR2 SVGIG (reference sequence). The CDR3 contains 17 residues. V was shortened by 2 bases and J by 0 bases, with 19 bases between the two germline ends. Whole-study results and caveats: Between patients and controls, CD8+ Simpson's diversity did not vary significantly.

Sequenced: sorted CD4+, CD8+, or CD8+CD57+ T cells (not recorded which) from PBMCs. J is TRBJ1-2 and V is TRBV30; D remains unclear. The clonotype originates from a human donor with severe aplastic anemia or a healthy control (not recorded which). The CDR3 sequence: CAWSSVGWSNTNYGYTF. Written as DNA, the CDR3 is TGTGCCTGGAGTTCCGTCGGGTGGTCTAATACTAACTATGGCTACACCTTC. Combining the CDR3 with reference TRBV30 and TRBJ1-2 gives the whole variable domain SQTIHQWPATLVQPVGSPLSLECTVEGTSNPNLYWYRQAAGRGLQLLFYSVGIGQISSEVPQNLSASRPQDRQFILSSKKLLLSDSGFYLCAWSSVGWSNTNYGYTFGSGTRLTVV.